This T cell receptor beta chain was observed in a study of T cells after yellow fever vaccination. This clonotype occurred many times. From the 5' RACE reads, TCRdb called clonotypes with MiXCR, one entry per CDR3 protein. The sample carries some 320,000 distinct CDR3 sequences, around 8.6% recorded once. The CDR3 is made up of 16 amino acids. CDR1 is SGDLS and CDR2 is YYNGEE in the germline V gene. J lost 2 bases, V lost 0 bases, and 6 bases had no gene match. This rearrangement joins TRBV9 to TRBJ2-5, with 8 bases matching TRBD2. The starting material was CD4+ T cells sorted from PBMCs, obtained 5 days after the yellow fever booster vaccination. This TCR was recovered from a man aged 18 to 35 who received the YFV17D yellow fever vaccine. This CDR3 reads CASSVGASGSQETQYF. The CDR3 DNA reads as TGTGCCAGCAGCGTAGGCGCTAGCGGGTCACAAGAGACCCAGTACTTC. Using reference TRBV9 and TRBJ2-5 for the parts outside the CDR3, the full variable domain is DSGVTQTPKHLITATGQRVTLRCSPRSGDLSVYWYQQSLDQGLQFLIQYYNGEERAKGNILERFSAQQFPDLHSELNLSSLELGDSALYFCASSVGASGSQETQYFGPGTRLLVL.